The sequence of this T cell receptor beta chain was determined in a study of CD8 T cells in ankylosing spondylitis. Findings and limits, study-wide: Reportedly, matched ankylosing spondylitis synovial fluid was significantly enriched for disease-linked clones. The authors found the disease-linked clones to be CD8+ and relatively rare in peripheral blood.

Note on this clonotype: The antigen is not known.

Molecular-barcoded quantitative 5'-RACE produced these TCR beta libraries. TCRdb independently ran MiXCR on the 5' RACE reads; one entry per CDR3 protein. The sample records 250,000 to 350,000 distinct CDR3 sequences, roughly 20% being singletons. Germline V CDR1 and CDR2: MNHEY, SVGAGI. The CDR3 runs to 14 residues. V lost 0 bases and J lost 3, with 6 bases in between. This receptor was taken from a female donor with ankylosing spondylitis or in good health (not recorded which). The chain links TRBV6-5 to TRBJ2-1; D not resolved. The sequencing input was blood, either unsorted or a sorted T cell fraction (not recorded which). The CDR3 region has the DNA TGTGCCAGCAGTTACTCGAAAAGCTACAATGAGCAGTTCTTC. Translated: CASSYSKSYNEQFF.